This T cell receptor (beta chain) was recorded in a study of blood T cell repertoires in COVID-19. Sequencing used immunoSEQ multiplex PCR; TCRdb keeps in-frame clones, though not all of them. The sample shows 100,000 or so clones, 82% of them seen only once. CDR1 MRHNA and CDR2 SNTAGT come from the germline V gene. The CDR3 has 14 amino acids. V was pared by 3 bases and J by 6 bases, with 7 bases of the junction left unmatched. Sequences were obtained from peripheral blood. The chain couples TRBV6-4 to TRBJ2-7; the match to TRBD1 covers 8 bases. The source is a man at least 80 years old with acute or convalescent COVID-19. The CDR3 reads CASSEQGAKVEQYF. In nucleotides, the CDR3 is TGTGCCAGCAGTGAGCAGGGGGCAAAAGTCGAGCAGTACTTC.